This entry is about one T cell receptor beta chain. Its antigen is unidentified. At the DNA level, this CDR3 is encoded by other sequences in the same sample as well. This entry comes from a study of shared clonotypes between healthy human individuals. About the study: Each donor's CD8 memory used one plate, CD8 naive two, each CD4 subset three. The study, taken as a whole, reports: Only blood was sampled, and tissue TCR repertoires likely differ from blood ones.

Every subset had its genomic DNA shared out evenly among several immunoSEQ plates. Generated by immunoSEQ multiplex PCR, the TCRdb table keeps only in-frame clones and is missing some. The data show some 1.5 million clones, 95% to 99% seen once. Investigators divided CD4+ cells into CD45RA+ naive and CD45RA-negative memory subsets. Germline V lookup: CDR1 SGHDT, CDR2 YYEEEE. V lost 0 bases and J lost 1, with 5 bases in between. The CDR3 runs to 14 residues. The clonotype comes from a man aged 30 to 45 in good health. Sequencing used naive CD4+ T cells sorted from blood. As to subset: CD45RA+ positively selected. The chain has TRBV5-6 and TRBJ1-3, with a possible D match to TRBD1 (5 bases). DNA for the CDR3: TGTGCCAGCAGCTTGGGACAGTCTGGAAACACCATATATTTT. Translating gives CASSLGQSGNTIYF.